A selection of T cell receptor beta chains follows, all from one sample in a study of naive and memory T cell subsets. TCRdb independently ran MiXCR on the UMI-ligation and nested PCR reads; one entry per CDR3 protein. The data contain roughly 150,000 distinct CDR3 sequences, roughly 22% of them seen just once; the ten biggest clones take up around 0.11%. The specimen sequenced was naive CD4+ T cells from blood. The receptors here all came from a human donor in good health. CDR3s include the opening cysteine and the closing phenylalanine or tryptophan. D genes are given only for firm matches. Clone size is shown for a subset of rows, as once, few, many or a class of expanded clone.

TRBJ2-1,-,TRBV5-6,-,TGTGCCACCTCTGGACGGTCGGGGAATGAGCAGTTCTTC,CATSGRSGNEQFF
TRBJ2-3,-,TRBV7-3,-,TGTGCCAGCAGCTTCGGACAGCTCGGTACGCAGTATTTT,CASSFGQLGTQYF
TRBJ1-2,-,TRBV12-3/TRBV12-4,-,TGTGCCAGCACCCCGAGGAGGGCGAACTATGGCTACACCTTC,CASTPRRANYGYTF
TRBJ1-2,-,TRBV12-3/TRBV12-4,many,TGTGCCAGCAGTTTCCCCGGGGGGGGCGGCAGTGGCTACACCTTC,CASSFPGGGGSGYTF
TRBJ2-1,-,TRBV7-9,few,TGTGCCAGCAGCTTAGGGGGGCCCGGACAAAGTGAGCAGTTCTTC,CASSLGGPGQSEQFF
TRBJ2-5,-,TRBV11-2,-,TGTGCCAGCAGCCTCCCCCGGGACTCATACCTGGAGACCCAGTACTTC,CASSLPRDSYLETQYF
TRBJ2-6,-,TRBV20-1,few,TGCAGTGCCAGGTGTTCAGGGACGAGCTCTGGGGCCAACGTCCTGACTTTC,CSARCSGTSSGANVLTF
TRBJ2-1,TRBD1,TRBV25-1,few,TGTGCCAGCAGTCTAAGGGGGCGACCCATCAATGAGCAGTTCTTC,CASSLRGRPINEQFF
TRBJ1-1,-,TRBV5-5,-,TGTGCCAGCAACCGACTTACGCCTATGAACACTGAAGCTTTCTTT,CASNRLTPMNTEAFF
TRBJ1-3,-,TRBV7-9,-,TGTGCCAGCAGCTCGCAGCCATCTGGAAACACCATATATTTT,CASSSQPSGNTIYF
TRBJ2-7,-,TRBV12-3/TRBV12-4,-,TGTGCCAGCAGGCGGATGCCTGGACACGAGCAGTACTTC,CASRRMPGHEQYF
TRBJ1-4,-,TRBV19,-,TGTGCCAGTAGTATTCGGGCAGCTGCAACTAATGAAAAACTGTTTTTT,CASSIRAAATNEKLFF
TRBJ1-3,-,TRBV18,few,TGTGCCAGCTCAGAGGTATTCGACACCATATATTTT,CASSEVFDTIYF
TRBJ2-1,-,TRBV28,-,TGTGCCAGCGGGACTGTAGCTTACCATGAGCAGTTCTTC,CASGTVAYHEQFF
TRBJ2-5,-,TRBV20-1,-,TGCAGTGCTAGGCAAGGGGGGCGGGTGGAGACCCAGTACTTC,CSARQGGRVETQYF
TRBJ2-2,TRBD2,TRBV5-6,-,TGTGCCAGCAGCTACTTCACTAGCGGGAAGGCCGGGGAGCTGTTTTTT,CASSYFTSGKAGELFF
TRBJ2-6,-,TRBV6-5,-,TGTGCCAGCAGTCCCTTCGGGGCCAACGTCCTGACTTTC,CASSPFGANVLTF
TRBJ2-3,TRBD1,TRBV7-6,-,TGTGCCAGCAGCTTAGGGACAGGGGGCGCCGCGGATACGCAGTATTTT,CASSLGTGGAADTQYF
TRBJ2-5,-,TRBV29-1,many,TGCAGCGTTGAAGATCGGAGGGGGGGTGATCAAGAGACCCAGTACTTC,CSVEDRRGGDQETQYF
TRBJ2-1,-,TRBV4-1,few,TGCGCCAGCAGCCCGACAAGGGTTGCCGACAATGAGCAGTTCTTC,CASSPTRVADNEQFF
TRBJ2-7,-,TRBV6-5,-,TGTGCCAGCAGTTACGGTTCTGCGGGTAATTCCTACGAGCAGTACTTC,CASSYGSAGNSYEQYF
TRBJ2-5,-,TRBV19,-,TGTGCCAGTAGTCGGGGGACACGCCAAGAGACCCAGTACTTC,CASSRGTRQETQYF
TRBJ2-6,-,TRBV6-5,few,TGTGCCAGCAGTGGCAATACAGTCGGGGCCAACGTCCTGACTTTC,CASSGNTVGANVLTF
TRBJ2-3,TRBD1,TRBV6-2/TRBV6-3,few,TGTGCCAGCAGTTACTCTACGACAGGGACGAGCACAGATACGCAGTATTTT,CASSYSTTGTSTDTQYF
TRBJ2-1,TRBD2,TRBV7-3,-,TGTGCCAGCAGCTTAAGTAGCGGGAGGGGGGGATACAATGAGCAGTTCTTC,CASSLSSGRGGYNEQFF
TRBJ2-1,TRBD2,TRBV6-1,-,TGTGCCAGCAGTGTCCCCCGGGAGGTCTACAATGAGCAGTTCTTC,CASSVPREVYNEQFF
TRBJ2-5,TRBD2,TRBV24-1,-,TGTGCCACCAGTGATTCGCTGACACGGGGACTACAAGAGACCCAGTACTTC,CATSDSLTRGLQETQYF
TRBJ2-1,-,TRBV2,-,TGTGCCAGCAGCGACCAAGGGCCTTACAATGAGCAGTTCTTC,CASSDQGPYNEQFF
TRBJ1-5,-,TRBV7-2,-,TGTGCCAGCAGCTTAGAGGCAGCTAGATATCAGCCCCAGCATTTT,CASSLEAARYQPQHF
TRBJ1-2,-,TRBV27,few,TGTGCCAGCAGTTTAAGGCCCCTCTCAAGGGGCTACACCTTC,CASSLRPLSRGYTF
TRBJ2-6,TRBD1,TRBV4-2,-,TGTGCCAGCAGCCAAGTTGTGGGACAGGGAGTCTCTGGGGCCAACGTCCTGACTTTC,CASSQVVGQGVSGANVLTF
TRBJ2-3,TRBD2,TRBV28,many,TGTGCCAGCAGTTTTAGCGGGACCCCCCCGTTCACGCAGTATTTT,CASSFSGTPPFTQYF
TRBJ2-7,TRBD1,TRBV6-6,-,TGTGCCAGCAGCCGCGACAGGGCCCCTGACGAGCAGTACTTC,CASSRDRAPDEQYF
TRBJ2-1,-,TRBV6-6,many,TGTGCCAGCAGTCCCTCGGGACTTATCTACAATGAGCAGTTCTTC,CASSPSGLIYNEQFF
TRBJ2-7,-,TRBV12-3/TRBV12-4,-,TGTGCCAGCAGTCGGCACAGCCAGATATCCGAGCAGTACTTC,CASSRHSQISEQYF
TRBJ2-5,TRBD1,TRBV2,-,TGTGCCAGCAGAGCGCCGACAGGGATGCAAGAGACCCAGTACTTC,CASRAPTGMQETQYF
TRBJ2-1,-,TRBV19,-,TGTGCCAGTAGTATCGGACTATCCTCCTACAATGAGCAGTTCTTC,CASSIGLSSYNEQFF
TRBJ2-7,TRBD2,TRBV29-1,few,TGCAGCGTCTCCGGGACTAGCGGAGGGATCTCCTACGAGCAGTACTTC,CSVSGTSGGISYEQYF
TRBJ2-5,-,TRBV7-9,many,TGTGCCAGCAGCTTGCTCCGCAGGGGGGAAGAGACCCAGTACTTC,CASSLLRRGEETQYF
TRBJ1-5,-,TRBV11-3,few,TGTGCCAGCAGGCCGGAAGGGAGTGTGAGCAATCAGCCCCAGCATTTT,CASRPEGSVSNQPQHF
TRBJ2-1,-,TRBV11-3,-,TGTGCCAGCAGCTTAGGAACAGGTCAGGGCTATGAGCAGTTCTTC,CASSLGTGQGYEQFF
TRBJ2-1,TRBD1,TRBV6-5,few,TGTGCCAGCACCACGGACAGGAGCTCCTACAATGAGCAGTTCTTC,CASTTDRSSYNEQFF
TRBJ2-2,TRBD1,TRBV28,-,TGTGCCAGCAGCATAGGGCAGGGGGTAACCGGGGAGCTGTTTTTT,CASSIGQGVTGELFF
TRBJ1-4,TRBD1,TRBV7-2,few,TGTGCCAGCAGCTTAGGGACAGGGATACGCAAACTGTTTTTT,CASSLGTGIRKLFF
TRBJ1-1,-,TRBV7-9,-,TGTGCTTCACAGGAGAACACTGAAGCTTTCTTT,CASQENTEAFF
TRBJ2-3,-,TRBV28,-,TGTGCCAGCACCCTAGTGGCTTCCGATGAGGCGTATTTT,CASTLVASDEAYF
TRBJ1-4,-,TRBV29-1,few,TGCAGCGTTGGTGAAGGGCCGTACGAATTTGAAAAACTGTTTTTT,CSVGEGPYEFEKLFF
TRBJ2-1,-,TRBV12-3/TRBV12-4,-,TGTGCCAGCAGTTTTAAGGCTAGTACGAGCTCGGGGAACTTC,CASSFKASTSSGNF
TRBJ2-2,TRBD1,TRBV6-5,many,TGTGCCAGCAGTGCAGGGGACAGGAACACCGGGGAGCTGTTTTTT,CASSAGDRNTGELFF
TRBJ1-6,-,TRBV4-1,few,TGCGCCAGCAGCCCAGGACAAGCCTTCAACTATAATTCACCCCTCCACTTT,CASSPGQAFNYNSPLHF
TRBJ1-5,-,TRBV7-2,-,TGTGCCAGCAGCTTAAAGGGACAGCCCCAGCATTTT,CASSLKGQPQHF
TRBJ2-7,-,TRBV7-8,few,TGTGCCAGCAGCCAGACACGTACCTACGAGCAGTACTTC,CASSQTRTYEQYF
TRBJ1-4,TRBD1,TRBV28,few,TGTGCCAGCAAGACAGGGTTAAGGGAAAAACTGTTTTTT,CASKTGLREKLFF
TRBJ1-5,-,TRBV20-1,-,TGCAGTGCTAGAGATAGCGGGGTTCAGCCCCAGCATTTT,CSARDSGVQPQHF
TRBJ2-7,-,TRBV5-1,few,TGCGCCAGCAGCTTGGCTCAGGGGTACGAGCAGTACTTC,CASSLAQGYEQYF